Detailed here is one TCR beta chain. The antigen is undetermined. Researchers prepared the TRB cDNA libraries using 5' RACE with UMI labels. Reanalyzing the 5' RACE reads, TCRdb keeps one entry per CDR3 protein, without DNA. This repertoire includes about 150,000 distinct CDR3 sequences. The germline CDR1 and CDR2 sequences are SGHRS and YFSETQ. CDR3 size: 15 residues. The record originates from a study of CXCR3-negative and CXCR3-positive naive CD8 T cells. Study conclusions and caveats: The study found more hydrophobic TRB CDR3s in CXCR3-positive naive cells than in CXCR3-negative naive cells. Each naive subset displayed comparably high diversity, whereas memory CD8+ cells displayed much lower diversity.

The chain recombines TRBV5-1 with TRBJ2-7; the TRBD2 assignment by TCRdb is unverifiable without DNA. Material for sequencing was naive CXCR3+ CD8+ T cells from blood. The subset is: CD45RO-CCR7+CD27+CD95- naive CD8+ T cells expressing CXCR3 (TNR3+). The clonotype comes from a human donor in good health. Some clones in this sample may be carry-over from other donors' samples. The CDR3 sequence: CASSWTAAYGDEQYF.